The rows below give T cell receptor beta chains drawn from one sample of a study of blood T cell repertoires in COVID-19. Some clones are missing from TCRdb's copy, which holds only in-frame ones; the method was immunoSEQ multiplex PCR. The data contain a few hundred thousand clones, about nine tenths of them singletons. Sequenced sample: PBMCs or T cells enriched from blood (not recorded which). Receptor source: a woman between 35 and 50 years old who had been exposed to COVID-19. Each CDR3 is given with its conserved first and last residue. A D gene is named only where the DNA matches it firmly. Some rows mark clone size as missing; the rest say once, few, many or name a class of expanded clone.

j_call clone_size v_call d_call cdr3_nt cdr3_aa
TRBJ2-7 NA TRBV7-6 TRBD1 TGTGCCAGCAGCTTAGGGACTCCGGGACAGTCCTACGAGCAGTACTTC CASSLGTPGQSYEQYF
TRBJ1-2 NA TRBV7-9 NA TGTGCCAGCAGCCCTCCAGGGGCCGCGTATGGCTACACCTTC CASSPPGAAYGYTF
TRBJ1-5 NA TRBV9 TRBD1 TGTGCCAGCAGCGGGACAGGCGATCAGCCCCAGCATTTT CASSGTGDQPQHF
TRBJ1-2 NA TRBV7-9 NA TGTGCCAGCAGCTACGGAGGTACGAACTATGGCTACACCTTC CASSYGGTNYGYTF
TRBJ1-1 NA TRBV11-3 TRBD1 TGTGCCAGCAGCCTGACAGGGGTCACTGAAGCTTTCTTT CASSLTGVTEAFF
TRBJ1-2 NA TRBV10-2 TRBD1 TGCGCCAGCAGTGAATCACCACGGGACAGCGGCTACACCTTC CASSESPRDSGYTF
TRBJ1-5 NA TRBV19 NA TGTGCCAGTAGTACGAGGCAGGGCCCCTATCAGCCCCAGCATTTT CASSTRQGPYQPQHF
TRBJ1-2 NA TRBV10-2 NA TGCGCCAGCAGTGCAGGGCCCTATGGCTACACCTTC CASSAGPYGYTF
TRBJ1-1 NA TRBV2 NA TGTGCCAGCGTGACAGACATGAACACTGAAGCTTTCTTT CASVTDMNTEAFF
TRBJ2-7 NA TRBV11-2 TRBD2 TGTGCCAGCAGCTTATTCGTAGCGGGGGGGCCTGGGCAGTACTTC CASSLFVAGGPGQYF
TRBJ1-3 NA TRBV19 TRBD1 TGTGCCAGTAGTGGGACAGGGACACGCTCTGGAAACACCATATATTTT CASSGTGTRSGNTIYF
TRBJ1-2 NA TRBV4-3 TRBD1 TGCGCCAGCAGCCAGAAGTACGAGGGGGCAGGGTATGGCTACACCTTC CASSQKYEGAGYGYTF
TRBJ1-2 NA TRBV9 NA TGTGCCAGCAGCCCCGGGACACGGTATGGCTACACCTTC CASSPGTRYGYTF
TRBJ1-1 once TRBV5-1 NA TGCGCCAGCAGCCCTCTGGCAGGGAGGGGTAACACTGAAGCTTTCTTT CASSPLAGRGNTEAFF
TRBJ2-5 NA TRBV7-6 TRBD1 TGTGCCAGCAGCTTAGGGGGGACAGGGGAGACCCAGTACTTC CASSLGGTGETQYF
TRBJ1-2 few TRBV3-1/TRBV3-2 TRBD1 TGTGCCAGCAGCCAGGGACAGGGCCTCTATGGCTACACCTTC CASSQGQGLYGYTF
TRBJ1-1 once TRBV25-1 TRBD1 TGTGCCAGCAAAGCCCCGGGACAGGGGCCGCAAGCTTTCTTT CASKAPGQGPQAFF
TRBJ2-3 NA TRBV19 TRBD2 TGTGCCACTCGCTCCGGGGGGGCGGTAGATACGCAGTATTTT CATRSGGAVDTQYF
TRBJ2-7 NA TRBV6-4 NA TGTGCCAGCGGGTACGATTCGCGGGAGCAGTACTTC CASGYDSREQYF
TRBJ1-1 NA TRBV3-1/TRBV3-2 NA TGTGCCAGCAGCTTCAACCGGGACACTGAAGCTTTCTTT CASSFNRDTEAFF
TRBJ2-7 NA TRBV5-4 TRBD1 TGTGCCAGCAGCTTTATACAGGGGTCCGAGCAGTACTTC CASSFIQGSEQYF
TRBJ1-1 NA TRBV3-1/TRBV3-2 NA TGTGCCAGCAGCTCGGTGAACACTGAAGCTTTCTTT CASSSVNTEAFF
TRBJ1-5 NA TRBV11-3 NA TGTGCCAGCAGCTTGTACACAGGAAACCATAGCAATCAGCCCCAGCATTTT CASSLYTGNHSNQPQHF
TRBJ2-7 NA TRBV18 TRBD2 TGTGCCAGCTCACCACCCCGGGGGGGTTCCTACGAGCAGTACTTC CASSPPRGGSYEQYF
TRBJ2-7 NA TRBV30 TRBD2 TGTGCCTGGAGTCGACCCCCGGGACTAGCGGGAAAGGGGCAGTACTTC CAWSRPPGLAGKGQYF
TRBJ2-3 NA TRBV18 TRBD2 TGTGCCAGCTCACCAAGGCCTAGCGGTCCACCTAGCACAGATACGCAGTATTTT CASSPRPSGPPSTDTQYF